The next 20 T cell receptor beta chains were all read from a single sample in a study of beta chain features in type 1 diabetes. The entirety of the isolated RNA underwent reverse transcription, so expressed TCRB transcripts were sequenced. TCRdb keeps only in-frame clones here, not all; method: immunoSEQ multiplex PCR. The sample has 160,000 or so clones, 7% to 10% seen once. Sequencing was done on a sample of central memory CD4+ T cells from blood. These receptors originate from a woman aged 18-29 years in good health.

This clone was picked up a small number of times. The V and J genes are TRBV5-1 and TRBJ2-5; a weak D match, TRBD1 (5 bases). The CDR3 is 15 amino acids. V lost 4 bases and J 5 bases, leaving 18 bases between the germline ends. Germline V gives CDR1 SGHRS, CDR2 YFSETQ. CDR3 region: CASSGTGGPSETQYF. Written as DNA, the CDR3 is TGCGCCAGCAGCGGCACAGGCGGACCATCGGAGACCCAGTACTTC.

The rearrangement links TRBV6-6 to TRBJ2-3, with TRBD2 matching over 13 bases. Unmatched junction bases numbered 5, after V lost 2 bases and J lost 9 bases. Germline V CDR1 and CDR2: MNHNY, SVGAGI (reference sequence). This CDR3 spans 15 amino acids. For the CDR3, the DNA is TGTGCCAGCAGTTACACTAGCGGGGGGGCCGGAACGCAGTATTTT. Protein product: CASSYTSGGAGTQYF.

This clone turned up a few times. The CDR3 coding sequence is TGTGCCAGCAGCTTGGGACAACGTGCTACTTACGAGCAGTACTTC. Translated: CASSLGQRATYEQYF. The chain uses TRBV7-2 and TRBJ2-7, with D perhaps matching TRBD1 (6 bases). This CDR3 has 15 amino acids. Germline lookup yields CDR1 SGHTA and CDR2 FQGNSA. Trimming took off 3 bases at V and 4 bases at J, with 16 bases between the two ends.

CDR3 sequence (DNA): TGTGCCAGCAGCGGCCCCAGGGGCGGCACAGATACGCAGTATTTT. Its translation is CASSGPRGGTDTQYF. V usage is TRBV9 and J usage is TRBJ2-3; possible D gene TRBD1, 6 bases. The CDR3 runs to 15 residues. Germline lookup yields CDR1 SGDLS and CDR2 YYNGEE. The germline V and J ends were trimmed by 3 bases and 1 base, with 12 bases remaining between them.

This clone was observed a few times. This chain connects TRBV14 to TRBJ1-1, with D maybe TRBD1 (6 bases). CDR3 length: 14 residues. Germline V gene sequence: CDR1 SGHDN, CDR2 FVKESK. The V end was cut by 4 bases, the J end by 7 bases, with 16 bases between. CDR3 sequence: CASSPWTRGSEAFF. Here the CDR3 DNA reads TGTGCCAGCAGCCCCTGGACTAGGGGGAGTGAAGCTTTCTTT. Full variable domain (rest looked up from reference TRBV14 and TRBJ1-1): EAGVTQFPSHSVIEKGQTVTLRCDPISGHDNLYWYRRVMGKEIKFLLHFVKESKQDESGMPNNRFLAERTGGTYSTLKVQPAELEDSGVYFCASSPWTRGSEAFFGQGTRLTVV.

This clone was seen only a few times. The V gene is TRBV7-9, the J gene TRBJ2-3, with 8 bases matching TRBD2. The J segment lost 3 bases and the V segment lost 1 base, leaving 3 bases of the junction unmatched. Germline CDR1 SEHNR, CDR2 FQNEAQ (reference sequence). The CDR3 contains 15 residues. CDR3 loop: CASSLVSSGTDTQYF. The CDR3 DNA is TGTGCCAGCAGCTTAGTTTCTAGCGGGACAGATACGCAGTATTTT.

CDR3 in DNA: TGCGCCAGCAGCTGGGACAGGGCGGAGACCCAGTACTTC. Protein product: CASSWDRAETQYF. The genes are TRBV5-1 and TRBJ2-5; 9 bases are shared with TRBD1. Germline CDR1 SGHRS, CDR2 YFSETQ. The CDR3 has 13 amino acids. Trimming took 3 bases from V and 5 from J; bases not matched to a gene: 2.

This clone was picked up many times. V usage is TRBV11-2 and J usage is TRBJ1-4; 9 bases map to TRBD1. The junction had 12 bases not matched to a gene; V was cut back by 4 bases and J by 3 bases. The CDR3 loop spans 18 amino acids. Germline CDR1 SGHAT, CDR2 FQNNGV. The CDR3 is CASSSGQGNTLANEKLFF. CDR3 DNA sequence: TGTGCCAGCAGCTCGGGACAGGGTAACACTTTGGCTAATGAAAAACTGTTTTTT.

The chain has TRBV11-2 and TRBJ2-4; 8 nucleotides match TRBD2. Germline loops: CDR1 SGHAT, CDR2 FQNNGV. Trimming at V came to 0 bases and at J to 0 bases, leaving 13 bases not matched to a gene. The CDR3 has 20 amino acids. The CDR3 DNA is TGTGCCAGCAGCTTAGATCAAGGCGGTAGCGGGGCCTTAGCCAAAAACATTCAGTACTTC. Translation gives CASSLDQGGSGALAKNIQYF.

The chain uses TRBV2 and TRBJ1-2; D remains unclear. The ends were cut back, 7 bases at V and 6 bases at J, with 9 bases in the middle. Germline V gene lookup returns CDR1 SNHLY and CDR2 FYNNEI. This CDR3 is 11 amino acids long. The CDR3 DNA follows: TGTGCCAGCATCCGGCAGGATGGCTACACCTTC. It encodes CASIRQDGYTF.

The genes are TRBV6-6 and TRBJ1-1; no firm D call. Germline V gene lookup returns CDR1 MNHNY and CDR2 SVGAGI (reference sequence). Deletions cut 7 bases from V and 7 bases from J, with 13 bases between. The CDR3 has 12 residues. Here the CDR3 DNA reads TGTGCCAGCAAGGGCCTCCGGGGTGAAGCTTTCTTT. Encoded protein: CASKGLRGEAFF.

The V call is TRBV7-8, the J call TRBJ2-7, with 9 nucleotides matching TRBD1. Germline V gene lookup returns CDR1 SGHVS and CDR2 FQNEAQ. V shed 4 bases and J 4 bases; nucleotides not matched to a gene: 8. The CDR3 has 15 residues. CDR3 residues: CASSSKQGALYEQYF. In DNA form, the CDR3 reads TGTGCCAGCAGCTCAAAACAGGGGGCTCTATACGAGCAGTACTTC.

This clone was found a few times. Here the CDR3 DNA reads TGTGCCAGTAGTACGTACGCGGACAGGGGACTCTACACTGAAGCTTTCTTT. Its protein product is CASSTYADRGLYTEAFF. The chain employs TRBV19 and TRBJ1-1; 9 positions agree with TRBD1. Looked up from germline, CDR1 is LNHDA and CDR2 is SQIVND (reference sequence). V shed 4 bases, J shed 3 bases, and the junction held 12 bases outside the gene matches. The CDR3 runs to 17 residues.

This clone was found a few times. The V gene is TRBV4-3, the J gene TRBJ2-7, with D tentatively TRBD2 (5 bases). V was shortened by 0 bases and J by 0 bases, with 9 bases between the two germline ends. CDR1 and CDR2 from the germline V gene are LGHNA and YSLEER. The CDR3 is made up of 15 amino acids. The CDR3 nucleotides read TGCGCCAGCAGCCAAGATCCGGGGTTCTCCTACGAGCAGTACTTC. Protein: CASSQDPGFSYEQYF.

This clone was observed a few times. The genes are TRBV30 and TRBJ2-2; 7 positions agree with TRBD1. Losses at the gene ends were 4 bases for V and 3 bases for J; bases not matched to a gene: 11. The CDR3 runs 16 residues. Germline V CDR1 and CDR2: GTSNPN, SVGIG (reference sequence). CDR3 region: CAWTFKGARDTGELFF. The CDR3 nucleotides read TGTGCCTGGACTTTTAAGGGGGCGCGGGACACCGGGGAGCTGTTTTTT.

This clone was detected only a few times. The V call is TRBV11-2, the J call TRBJ2-7; D gene uncertain. Trimming stripped 2 bases from V and 6 bases from J, with 17 bases between. This CDR3 contains 15 residues. Germline V gene data show CDR1 as SGHAT and CDR2 as FQNNGV. The CDR3 DNA sequence: TGTGCCAGCAGCTTATATAGTGCGCTAGGAGCCGAGCAGTACTTC. Translating gives CASSLYSALGAEQYF.

The rearrangement joins TRBV5-4 to TRBJ2-1, with TRBD2 identical over 8 bases. V lost 2 bases to trimming and J lost 7 bases; unmatched junction nucleotides: 5. The CDR3 totals 14 residues. The V gene's germline CDR1 is SGHNT and CDR2 YYREEE (reference sequence). CDR3 nucleotide sequence: TGTGCCAGCAGCTTATCGGGGGGGCGTAATGAGCAGTTCTTC. Translated: CASSLSGGRNEQFF. Filled out from reference TRBV5-4 and TRBJ2-1, the complete variable domain reads ETGVTQSPTHLIKTRGQQVTLRCSSQSGHNTVSWYQQALGQGPQFIFQYYREEENGRGNFPPRFSGLQFPNYSSELNVNALELDDSALYLCASSLSGGRNEQFFGPGTRLTVL.

This clone occurred a few times. The chain employs TRBV28 and TRBJ2-6; D gene ambiguous. V dropped 5 bases and J dropped 0 bases, with 8 bases sitting between them. Germline CDR1 and CDR2: MDHEN and SYDVKM. The CDR3 totals 15 residues. The CDR3, as DNA: TGTGCCAGCAGTAACACAGCCTCTGGGGCCAACGTCCTGACTTTC. Translating it yields CASSNTASGANVLTF. The full variable domain, rest sourced from reference TRBV28 and TRBJ2-6, is DVKVTQSSRYLVKRTGEKVFLECVQDMDHENMFWYRQDPGLGLRLIYFSYDVKMKEKGDIPEGYSVSREKKERFSLILESASTNQTSMYLCASSNTASGANVLTFGAGSRLTVL.

In this sample, this clone turned up a few times. The rearrangement links TRBV19 to TRBJ2-3, with 9 bases aligning to TRBD2. V was pared by 8 bases and J by 1 base, with 4 bases of the junction left unmatched. This CDR3 spans 14 amino acids. Germline V gene sequence: CDR1 LNHDA, CDR2 SQIVND (reference sequence). The CDR3 DNA reads TGTGCCAGTGCTAGCGGGGCAGGCACAGATACGCAGTATTTT. Translating it yields CASASGAGTDTQYF.

This clone was detected a few times. The rearrangement links TRBV30 to TRBJ2-7; D gene uncertain. V was clipped by 2 bases and J by 2 bases, with 7 bases between them. Germline CDR1 and CDR2: GTSNPN and SVGIG (reference sequence). CDR3 length: 12 residues. The CDR3 here is CAWSQLAYEQYF. CDR3 DNA sequence: TGTGCCTGGAGTCAACTCGCCTACGAGCAGTACTTC.